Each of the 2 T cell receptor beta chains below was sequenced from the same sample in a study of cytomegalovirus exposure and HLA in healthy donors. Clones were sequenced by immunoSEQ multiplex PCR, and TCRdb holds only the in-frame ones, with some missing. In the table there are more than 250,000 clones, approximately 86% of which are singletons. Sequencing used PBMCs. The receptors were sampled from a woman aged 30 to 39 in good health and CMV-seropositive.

This chain's CDR3 is CASSQDSNFGANVLTF. In nucleotides, the CDR3 is TGCGCCAGCAGCCAAGATTCTAACTTTGGGGCCAACGTCCTGACTTTC. This chain uses TRBV4-3 with TRBJ2-6; D gene uncertain. The CDR3 loop spans 16 amino acids. V gave up 0 bases and J gave up 3 bases, with 9 bases separating them. Germline CDR1 reads LGHNA; CDR2 reads YSLEER.

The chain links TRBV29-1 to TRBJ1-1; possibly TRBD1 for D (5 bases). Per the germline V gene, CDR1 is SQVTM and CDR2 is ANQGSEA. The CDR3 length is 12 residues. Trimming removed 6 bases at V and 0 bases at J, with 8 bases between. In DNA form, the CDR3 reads TGCAGCGTGGGGGAAGTGAACACTGAAGCTTTCTTT. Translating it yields CSVGEVNTEAFF.